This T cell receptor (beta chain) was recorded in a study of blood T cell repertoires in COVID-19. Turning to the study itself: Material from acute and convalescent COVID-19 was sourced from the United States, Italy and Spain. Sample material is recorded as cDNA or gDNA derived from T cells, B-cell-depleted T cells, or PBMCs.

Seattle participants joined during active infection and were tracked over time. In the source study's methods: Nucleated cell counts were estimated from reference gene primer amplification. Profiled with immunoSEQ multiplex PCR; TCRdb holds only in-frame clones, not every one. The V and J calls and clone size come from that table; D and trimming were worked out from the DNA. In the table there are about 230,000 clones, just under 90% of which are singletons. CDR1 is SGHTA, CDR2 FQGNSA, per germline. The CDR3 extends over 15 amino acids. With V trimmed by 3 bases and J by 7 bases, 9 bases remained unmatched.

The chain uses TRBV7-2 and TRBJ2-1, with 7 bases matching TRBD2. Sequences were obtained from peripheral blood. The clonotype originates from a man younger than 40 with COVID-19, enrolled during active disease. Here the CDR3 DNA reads TGTGCCAGCAGCTTCGGCGGGAGTGGGAAGAATGAGCAGTTCTTC. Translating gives CASSFGGSGKNEQFF.